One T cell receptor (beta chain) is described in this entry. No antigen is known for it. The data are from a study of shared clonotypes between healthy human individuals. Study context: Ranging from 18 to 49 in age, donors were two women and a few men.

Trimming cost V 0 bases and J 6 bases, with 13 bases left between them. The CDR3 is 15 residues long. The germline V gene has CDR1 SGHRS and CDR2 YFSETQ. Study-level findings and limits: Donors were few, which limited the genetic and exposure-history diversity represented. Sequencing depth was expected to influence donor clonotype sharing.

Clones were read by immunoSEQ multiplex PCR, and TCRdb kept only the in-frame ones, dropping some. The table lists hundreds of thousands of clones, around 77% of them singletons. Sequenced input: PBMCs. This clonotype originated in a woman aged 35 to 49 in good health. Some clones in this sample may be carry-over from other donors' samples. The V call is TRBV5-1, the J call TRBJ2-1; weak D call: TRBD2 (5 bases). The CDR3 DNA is TGCGCCAGCAGCTTGGGGACTCTGCAAGGCAATGAGCAGTTCTTC. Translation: CASSLGTLQGNEQFF.